The sequence of this TCR beta chain was determined in a study of blood T cell repertoires in COVID-19. CDR1 SEHNR and CDR2 FQNEAQ come from the germline V gene (reference sequence). The CDR3 runs to 15 residues. The V gene end was trimmed by 5 bases and the J gene end by 2 bases; junction bases not matched to a gene: 7. Here immunoSEQ multiplex PCR was the method, and the copy in TCRdb shows in-frame clones only, minus some. The sample lists roughly 300,000 clones; 80% to 90% were seen once. Two negative PCRs, clearance, or symptom resolution had been documented for recovered Cohort 3 donors. This TCR was sampled from a man aged 30 to 39 who had recovered from COVID-19. V usage is TRBV7-9 and J usage is TRBJ2-7; 9 bases fit TRBD2. The specimen was PBMCs or T cells enriched from blood (not recorded which). In DNA, the CDR3 is TGTGCCAGCAGCCCCGGGACTAGCAGGGCCTACGAGCAGTACTTC. This codes for CASSPGTSRAYEQYF.